The text below deals with one T cell receptor beta chain. Antigen: not known. This sample is part of a study of CD8 T cells in ankylosing spondylitis. Study-wide results and caveats: It was reported that disease-linked clones were significantly enriched in matched ankylosing spondylitis synovial fluid.

One entry per CDR3 protein, called by TCRdb with MiXCR from the 5' RACE reads. The sample includes some 130,000 distinct CDR3 sequences, 6% to 8% of them seen just once. Trimming removed 6 bases at V and 3 bases at J, with 17 bases between. Germline CDR1 is ENHRY and CDR2 is SYGVKD. This CDR3 comprises 15 residues. The TCR sequence derives from a female donor with ankylosing spondylitis or in good health (not recorded which). The chain has TRBV10-3 and TRBJ1-1; D not certain. Specimen: blood, either unsorted or a sorted T cell fraction (not recorded which). The CDR3 bases are TGTGCCATCAGACCCCGCGGTCAGTCTCACACTGAAGCTTTCTTT. Translating gives CAIRPRGQSHTEAFF.